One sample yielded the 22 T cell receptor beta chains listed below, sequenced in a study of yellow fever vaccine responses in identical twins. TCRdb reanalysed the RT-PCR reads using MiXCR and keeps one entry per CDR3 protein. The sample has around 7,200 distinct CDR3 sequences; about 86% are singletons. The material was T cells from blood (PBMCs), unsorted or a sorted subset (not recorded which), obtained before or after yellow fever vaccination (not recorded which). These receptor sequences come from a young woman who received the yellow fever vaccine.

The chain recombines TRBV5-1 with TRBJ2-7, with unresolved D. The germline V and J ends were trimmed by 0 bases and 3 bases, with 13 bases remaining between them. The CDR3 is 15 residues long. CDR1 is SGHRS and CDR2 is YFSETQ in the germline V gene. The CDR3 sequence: CASSLAPTSNYEQYF. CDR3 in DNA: TGCGCCAGCAGCTTGGCCCCGACCTCGAACTACGAGCAGTACTTC. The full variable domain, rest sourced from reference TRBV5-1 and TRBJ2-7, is KAGVTQTPRYLIKTRGQQVTLSCSPISGHRSVSWYQQTPGQGLQFLFEYFSETQRNKGNFPGRFSGRQFSNSRSEMNVSTLELGDSALYLCASSLAPTSNYEQYFGPGTRLTVT.

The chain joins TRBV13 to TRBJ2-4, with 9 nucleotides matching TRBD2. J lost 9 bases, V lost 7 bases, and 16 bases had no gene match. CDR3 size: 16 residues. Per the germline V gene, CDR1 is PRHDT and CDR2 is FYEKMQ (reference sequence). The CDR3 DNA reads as TGTGCCAGCAAGCAAGCTAGCGGGATAAGTGGATGCATTCAGTACTTC. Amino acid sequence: CASKQASGISGCIQYF. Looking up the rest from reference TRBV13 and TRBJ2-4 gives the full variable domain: AAGVIQSPRHLIKEKRETATLKCYPIPRHDTVYWYQQGPGQDPQFLISFYEKMQSDKGSIPDRFSAQQFSDYHSELNMSSLELGDSALYFCASKQASGISGCIQYFGAGTRLSVL.

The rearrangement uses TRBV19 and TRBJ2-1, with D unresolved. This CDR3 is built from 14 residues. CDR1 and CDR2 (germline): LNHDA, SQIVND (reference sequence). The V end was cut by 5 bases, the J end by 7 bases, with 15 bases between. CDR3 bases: TGTGCCAGTAGTTTGGGCTCGACTCAGAATGAGCAGTTCTTC. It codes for CASSLGSTQNEQFF.

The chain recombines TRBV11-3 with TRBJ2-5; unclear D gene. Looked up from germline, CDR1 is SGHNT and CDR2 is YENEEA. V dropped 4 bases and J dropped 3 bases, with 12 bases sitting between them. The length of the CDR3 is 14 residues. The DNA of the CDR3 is TGTGCCAGCAGCTCCCGCGGTACTAAAGAGACCCAGTACTTC. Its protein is CASSSRGTKETQYF.

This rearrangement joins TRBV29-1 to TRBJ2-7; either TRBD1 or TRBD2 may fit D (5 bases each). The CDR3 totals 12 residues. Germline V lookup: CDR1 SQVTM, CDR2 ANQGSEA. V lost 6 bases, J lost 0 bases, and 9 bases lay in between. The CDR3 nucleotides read TGCAGCGTAGGGGAGCCCTCCTACGAGCAGTACTTC. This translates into CSVGEPSYEQYF.

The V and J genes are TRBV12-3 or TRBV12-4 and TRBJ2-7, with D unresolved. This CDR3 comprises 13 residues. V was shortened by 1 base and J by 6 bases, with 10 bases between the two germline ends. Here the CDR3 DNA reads TGTGCCAGCAGTTTAGTGGCTAGTGGCGAGCAGTACTTC. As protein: CASSLVASGEQYF.

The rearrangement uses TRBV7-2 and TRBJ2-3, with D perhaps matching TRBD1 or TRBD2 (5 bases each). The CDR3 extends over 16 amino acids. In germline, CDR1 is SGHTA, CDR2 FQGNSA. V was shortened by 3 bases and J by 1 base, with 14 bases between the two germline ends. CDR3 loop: CASSFLSPGRTDTQYF. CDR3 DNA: TGTGCCAGCAGCTTTTTGAGTCCGGGACGCACAGATACGCAGTATTTT.

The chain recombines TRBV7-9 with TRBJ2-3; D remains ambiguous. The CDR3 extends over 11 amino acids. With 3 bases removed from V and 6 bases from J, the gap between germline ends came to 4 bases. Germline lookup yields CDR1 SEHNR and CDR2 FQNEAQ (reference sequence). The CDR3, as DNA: TGTGCCAGCAGCTTGACTGATACGCAGTATTTT. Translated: CASSLTDTQYF.

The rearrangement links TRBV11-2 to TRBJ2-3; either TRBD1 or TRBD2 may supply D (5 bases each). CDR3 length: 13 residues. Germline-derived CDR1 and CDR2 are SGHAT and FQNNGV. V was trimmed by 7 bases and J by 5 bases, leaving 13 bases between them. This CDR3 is CASNRGIGDTQYF. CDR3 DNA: TGTGCCAGCAACCGGGGCATAGGAGATACGCAGTATTTT.

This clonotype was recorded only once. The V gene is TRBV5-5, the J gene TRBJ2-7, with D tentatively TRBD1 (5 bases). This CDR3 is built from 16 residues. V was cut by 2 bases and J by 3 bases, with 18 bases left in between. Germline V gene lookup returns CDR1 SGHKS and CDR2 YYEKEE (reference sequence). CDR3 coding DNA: TGTGCCAGCAGCTTAGCAGGGAACCCGGCCTACTACGAGCAGTACTTC. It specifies CASSLAGNPAYYEQYF.

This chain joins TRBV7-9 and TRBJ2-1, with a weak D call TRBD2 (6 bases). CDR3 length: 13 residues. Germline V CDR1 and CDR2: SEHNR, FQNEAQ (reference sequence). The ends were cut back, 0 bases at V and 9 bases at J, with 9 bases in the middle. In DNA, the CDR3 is TGTGCCAGCAGCTTAGCGCTCGGGGGTGAGCAGTTCTTC. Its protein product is CASSLALGGEQFF.

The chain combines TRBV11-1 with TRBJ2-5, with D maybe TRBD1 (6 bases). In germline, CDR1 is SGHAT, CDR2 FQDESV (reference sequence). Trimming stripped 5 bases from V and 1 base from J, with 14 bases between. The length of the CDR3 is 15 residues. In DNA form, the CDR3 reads TGTGCCAGCAGCCCCAACACAGGGATCCAAGAGACCCAGTACTTC. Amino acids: CASSPNTGIQETQYF. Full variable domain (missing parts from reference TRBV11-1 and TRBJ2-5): EAEVAQSPRYKITEKSQAVAFWCDPISGHATLYWYRQILGQGPELLVQFQDESVVDDSQLPKDRFSAERLKGVDSTLKIQPAELGDSAMYLCASSPNTGIQETQYFGPGTRLLVL.

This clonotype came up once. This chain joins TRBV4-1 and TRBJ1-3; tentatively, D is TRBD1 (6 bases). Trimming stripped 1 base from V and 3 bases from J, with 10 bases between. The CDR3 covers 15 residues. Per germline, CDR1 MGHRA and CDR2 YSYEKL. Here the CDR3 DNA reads TGCGCCAGCAGCCAAGTAGGGGGAGATGGAAACACCATATATTTT. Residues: CASSQVGGDGNTIYF.

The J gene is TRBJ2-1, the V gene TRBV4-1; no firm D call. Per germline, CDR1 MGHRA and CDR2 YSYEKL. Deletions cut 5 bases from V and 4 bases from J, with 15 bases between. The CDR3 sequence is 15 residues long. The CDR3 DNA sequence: TGCGCCAGCAGCAATGACTTCCTATCATACAATGAGCAGTTCTTC. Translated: CASSNDFLSYNEQFF.

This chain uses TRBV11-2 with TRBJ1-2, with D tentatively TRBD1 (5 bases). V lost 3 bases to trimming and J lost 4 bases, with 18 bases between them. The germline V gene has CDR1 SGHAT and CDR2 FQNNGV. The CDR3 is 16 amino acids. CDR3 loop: CASSFIRGGVPYGYTF. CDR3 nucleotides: TGTGCCAGCAGCTTCATACGGGGGGGAGTCCCCTATGGCTACACCTTC.

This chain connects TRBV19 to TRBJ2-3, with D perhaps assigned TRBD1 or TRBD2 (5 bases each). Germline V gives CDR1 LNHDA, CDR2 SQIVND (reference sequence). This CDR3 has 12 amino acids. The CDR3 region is CVTVGDTDTQYF. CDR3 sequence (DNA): TGTGTTACCGTGGGGGACACAGATACGCAGTATTTT.

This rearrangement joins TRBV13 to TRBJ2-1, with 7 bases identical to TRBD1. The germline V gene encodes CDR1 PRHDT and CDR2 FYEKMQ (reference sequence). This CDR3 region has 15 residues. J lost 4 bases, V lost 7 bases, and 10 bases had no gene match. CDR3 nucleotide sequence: TGTGCCAGCAACCCCGGCAGGGGGAGTTACAATGAGCAGTTCTTC. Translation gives CASNPGRGSYNEQFF.

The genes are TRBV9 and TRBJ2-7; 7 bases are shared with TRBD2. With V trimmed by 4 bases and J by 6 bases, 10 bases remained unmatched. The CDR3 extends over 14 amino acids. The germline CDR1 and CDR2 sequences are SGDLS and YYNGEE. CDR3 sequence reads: CASSLSGTIAEQYF. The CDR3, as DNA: TGTGCCAGCAGCCTCTCCGGGACTATCGCCGAGCAGTACTTC.

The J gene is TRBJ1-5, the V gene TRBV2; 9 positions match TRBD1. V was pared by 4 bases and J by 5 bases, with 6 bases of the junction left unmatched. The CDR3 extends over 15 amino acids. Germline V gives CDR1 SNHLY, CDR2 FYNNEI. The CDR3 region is CASSGSGQGHQPQHF. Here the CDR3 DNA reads TGTGCCAGCAGTGGCTCGGGACAGGGCCATCAGCCCCAGCATTTT.

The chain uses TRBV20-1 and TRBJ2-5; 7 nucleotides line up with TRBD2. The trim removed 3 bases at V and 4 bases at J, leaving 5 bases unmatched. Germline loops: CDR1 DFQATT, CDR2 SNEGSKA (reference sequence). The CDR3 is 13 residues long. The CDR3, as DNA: TGCAGTGCTAGTTACGGGACTATAGAGACCCAGTACTTC. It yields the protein CSASYGTIETQYF.

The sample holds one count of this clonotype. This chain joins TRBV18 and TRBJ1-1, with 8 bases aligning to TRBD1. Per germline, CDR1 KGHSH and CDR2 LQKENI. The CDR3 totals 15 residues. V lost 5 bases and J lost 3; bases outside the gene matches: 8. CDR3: CASSTMDRDDTEAFF. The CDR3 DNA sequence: TGTGCCAGCTCAACAATGGACAGGGACGACACTGAAGCTTTCTTT. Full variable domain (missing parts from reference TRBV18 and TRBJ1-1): NAGVMQNPRHLVRRRGQEARLRCSPMKGHSHVYWYRQLPEEGLKFMVYLQKENIIDESGMPKERFSAEFPKEGPSILRIQQVVRGDSAAYFCASSTMDRDDTEAFFGQGTRLTVV.

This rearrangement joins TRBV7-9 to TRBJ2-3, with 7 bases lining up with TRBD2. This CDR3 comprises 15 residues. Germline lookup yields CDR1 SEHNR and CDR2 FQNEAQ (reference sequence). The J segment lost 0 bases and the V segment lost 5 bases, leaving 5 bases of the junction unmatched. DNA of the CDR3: TGTGCCAGCAGCAAATTGGGGGGGAGCACAGATACGCAGTATTTT. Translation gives CASSKLGGSTDTQYF.